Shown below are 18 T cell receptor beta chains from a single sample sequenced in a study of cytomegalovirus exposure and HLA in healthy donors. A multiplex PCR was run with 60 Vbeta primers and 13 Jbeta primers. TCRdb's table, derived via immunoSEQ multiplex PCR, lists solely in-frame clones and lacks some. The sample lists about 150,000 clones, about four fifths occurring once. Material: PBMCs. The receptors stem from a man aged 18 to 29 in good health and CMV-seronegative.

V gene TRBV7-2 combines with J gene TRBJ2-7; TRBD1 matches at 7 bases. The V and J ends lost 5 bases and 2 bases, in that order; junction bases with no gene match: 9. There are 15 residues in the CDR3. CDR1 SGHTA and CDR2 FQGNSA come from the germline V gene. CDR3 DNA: TGTGCCAGCAGCCGATTCCCAGGGACAGCCTACGAGCAGTACTTC. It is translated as CASSRFPGTAYEQYF.

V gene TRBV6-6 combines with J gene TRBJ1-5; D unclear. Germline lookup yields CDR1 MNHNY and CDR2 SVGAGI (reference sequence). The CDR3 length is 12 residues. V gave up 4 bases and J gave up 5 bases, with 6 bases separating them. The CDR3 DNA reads TGTGCCAGCAGTTTTTCCGATCAGCCCCAGCATTTT. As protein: CASSFSDQPQHF.

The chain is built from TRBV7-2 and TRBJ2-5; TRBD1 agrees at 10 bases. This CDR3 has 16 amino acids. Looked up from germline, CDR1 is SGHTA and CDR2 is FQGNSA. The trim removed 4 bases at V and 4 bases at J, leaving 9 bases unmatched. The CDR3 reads CASSSRGQGSLETQYF. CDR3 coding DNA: TGTGCCAGCAGCTCTAGGGGACAGGGGAGTTTAGAGACCCAGTACTTC.

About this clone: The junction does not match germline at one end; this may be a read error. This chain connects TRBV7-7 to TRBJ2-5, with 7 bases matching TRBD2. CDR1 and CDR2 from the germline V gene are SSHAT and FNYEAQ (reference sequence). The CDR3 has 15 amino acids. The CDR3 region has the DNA TGTGCTAGCAGCAACTTAAGAGCGGGGTTTGAGACCCAGTACTTC. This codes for CASSNLRAGFETQYF.

CDR3 residues: CASSQVVVPQANYGYTF. CDR3 sequence (DNA): TGCGCCAGCAGCCAAGTCGTAGTCCCCCAAGCTAACTATGGCTACACCTTC. V gene TRBV4-1 combines with J gene TRBJ1-2, with unresolved D. The V end was cut by 1 base, the J end by 0 bases, with 15 bases between. Germline CDR1 is MGHRA and CDR2 is YSYEKL. The CDR3 consists of 17 residues.

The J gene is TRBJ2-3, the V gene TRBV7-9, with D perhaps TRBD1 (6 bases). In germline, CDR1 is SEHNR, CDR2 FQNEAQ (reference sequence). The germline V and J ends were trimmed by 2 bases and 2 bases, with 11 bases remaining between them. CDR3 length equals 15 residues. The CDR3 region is CASSLRTAYTDTQYF. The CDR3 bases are TGTGCCAGCAGCTTACGGACAGCTTACACAGATACGCAGTATTTT.

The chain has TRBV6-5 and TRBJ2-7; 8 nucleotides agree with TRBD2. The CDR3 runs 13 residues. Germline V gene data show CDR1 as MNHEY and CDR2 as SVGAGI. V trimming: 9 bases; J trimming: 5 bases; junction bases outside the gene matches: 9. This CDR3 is CASSGTSEDEQYF. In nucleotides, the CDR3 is TGTGCCAGTTCCGGGACTAGTGAAGACGAGCAGTACTTC.

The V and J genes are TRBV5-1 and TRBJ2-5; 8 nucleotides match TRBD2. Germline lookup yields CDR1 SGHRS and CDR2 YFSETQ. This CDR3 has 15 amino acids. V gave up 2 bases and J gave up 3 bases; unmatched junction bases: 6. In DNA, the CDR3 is TGCGCCAGCAGCTTTAGCGGGGACCCTAAAGAGACCCAGTACTTC. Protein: CASSFSGDPKETQYF.

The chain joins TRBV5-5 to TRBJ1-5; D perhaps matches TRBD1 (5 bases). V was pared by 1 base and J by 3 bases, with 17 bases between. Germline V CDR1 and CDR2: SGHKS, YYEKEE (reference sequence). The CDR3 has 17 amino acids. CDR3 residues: CASSLLGSGVDNQPQHF. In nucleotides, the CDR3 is TGTGCCAGCAGCTTGTTGGGGTCGGGGGTGGACAATCAGCCCCAGCATTTT.

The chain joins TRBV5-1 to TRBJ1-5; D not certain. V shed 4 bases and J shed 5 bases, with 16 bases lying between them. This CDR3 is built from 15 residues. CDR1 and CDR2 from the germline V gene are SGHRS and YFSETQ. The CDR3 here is CASSDNGSPDQPQHF. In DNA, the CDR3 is TGCGCCAGCAGCGACAACGGGAGTCCAGATCAGCCCCAGCATTTT.

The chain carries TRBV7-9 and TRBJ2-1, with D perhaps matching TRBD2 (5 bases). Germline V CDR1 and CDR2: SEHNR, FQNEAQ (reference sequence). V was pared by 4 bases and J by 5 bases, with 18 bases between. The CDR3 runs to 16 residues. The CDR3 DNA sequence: TGTGCCAGCAGCTCGCTGGGTCAGAGAGGGAACAATGAGCAGTTCTTC. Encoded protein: CASSSLGQRGNNEQFF.

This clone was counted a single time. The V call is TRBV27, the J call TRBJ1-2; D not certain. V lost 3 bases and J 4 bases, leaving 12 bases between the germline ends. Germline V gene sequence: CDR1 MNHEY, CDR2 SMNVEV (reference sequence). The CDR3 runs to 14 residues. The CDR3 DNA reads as TGTGCCAGCAGTTTGTCACCCAGGTCCTATGGCTACACCTTC. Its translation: CASSLSPRSYGYTF.

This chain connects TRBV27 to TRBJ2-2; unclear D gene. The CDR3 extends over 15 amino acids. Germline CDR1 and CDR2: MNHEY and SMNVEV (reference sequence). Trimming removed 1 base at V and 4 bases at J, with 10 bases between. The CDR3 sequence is CASSLFFRPTGELFF. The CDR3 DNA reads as TGTGCCAGCAGTTTATTTTTCAGGCCCACCGGGGAGCTGTTTTTT.

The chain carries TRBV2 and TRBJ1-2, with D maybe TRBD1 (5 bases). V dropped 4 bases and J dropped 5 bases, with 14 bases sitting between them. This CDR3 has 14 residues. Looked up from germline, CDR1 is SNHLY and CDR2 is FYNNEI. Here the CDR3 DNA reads TGTGCCAGCAGTGCATTCGGTGACAGATATGGCTACACCTTC. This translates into CASSAFGDRYGYTF.

The CDR3 loop is CASSPPGGRGTTYNEQFF. The CDR3 nucleotides read TGTGCCAGCTCACCACCTGGCGGGAGGGGGACCACCTACAATGAGCAGTTCTTC. The rearrangement links TRBV18 to TRBJ2-1, with 9 nucleotides matching TRBD2. The V gene's germline CDR1 is KGHSH and CDR2 LQKENI. V dropped 0 bases and J dropped 2; count of bases not matched to a gene: 8. The CDR3 is 18 amino acids.

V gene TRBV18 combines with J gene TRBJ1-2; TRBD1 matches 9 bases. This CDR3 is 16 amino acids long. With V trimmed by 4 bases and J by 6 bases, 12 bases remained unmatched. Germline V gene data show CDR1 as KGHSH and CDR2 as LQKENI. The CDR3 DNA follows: TGTGCCAGCTCACAAGAAAAACAGGGGGCGTCGAATGGCTACACCTTC. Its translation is CASSQEKQGASNGYTF.

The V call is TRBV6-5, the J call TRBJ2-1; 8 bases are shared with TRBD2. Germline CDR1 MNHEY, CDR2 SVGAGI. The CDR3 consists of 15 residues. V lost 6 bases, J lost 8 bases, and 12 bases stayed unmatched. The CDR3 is CASRASGGPRHEQFF. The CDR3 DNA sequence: TGTGCCAGCAGGGCCTCGGGGGGGCCTAGGCATGAGCAGTTCTTC.

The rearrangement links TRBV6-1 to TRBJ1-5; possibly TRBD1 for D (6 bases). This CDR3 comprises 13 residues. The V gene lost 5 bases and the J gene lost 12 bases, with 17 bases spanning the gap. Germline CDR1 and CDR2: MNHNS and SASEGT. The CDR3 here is CASSQRYGGHQHF. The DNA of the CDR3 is TGTGCCAGCAGTCAGCGGTATGGGGGCCACCAGCATTTT.